Listed here are 12 T cell receptor beta chains from one sample, sequenced in a study of blood T cell repertoires in COVID-19. Assay used: immunoSEQ multiplex PCR; TCRdb lists only in-frame clones, some missing. The sample records about 280,000 clones, approximately 88% being singletons. Source material: PBMCs or T cells enriched from blood (not recorded which). These receptors originate from a woman in her 40s who had recovered from COVID-19.

The rearrangement joins TRBV2 to TRBJ1-3; D not resolved. The CDR3 is made up of 14 amino acids. Per the germline V gene, CDR1 is SNHLY and CDR2 is FYNNEI. Trimming left V 8 bases short and J 6 bases short, with 17 bases between. CDR3 residues: CASLRPGRENTIYF. The CDR3 DNA is TGTGCCAGCCTACGCCCCGGGCGGGAAAACACCATATATTTT.

The sample holds a few counts of this clone. The J gene is TRBJ2-2, the V gene TRBV7-2; D possibly corresponds to TRBD1 (6 bases). The CDR3 is 14 amino acids. Germline V gives CDR1 SGHTA, CDR2 FQGNSA. V lost 5 bases and J 8 bases, leaving 15 bases between the germline ends. The CDR3 is CASSHGGQSGELFF. The CDR3 DNA sequence: TGTGCCAGCAGCCATGGAGGACAGTCGGGGGAGCTGTTTTTT.

The chain recombines TRBV19 with TRBJ1-5; maybe TRBD1 (5 bases). The CDR3 spans 14 residues. Trimming pared 3 bases from V and 1 base from J, leaving 7 bases between. Germline V gives CDR1 LNHDA, CDR2 SQIVND (reference sequence). The CDR3 protein is CASSMKGSNQPQHF. The CDR3, as DNA: TGTGCCAGTAGTATGAAGGGGAGCAATCAGCCCCAGCATTTT.

The rearrangement joins TRBV7-2 to TRBJ1-1; D is unresolved. CDR1 SGHTA and CDR2 FQGNSA come from the germline V gene. The CDR3 runs 13 residues. The V end lost 5 bases, the J end lost 0 bases, and 7 bases lay between the germline ends. The CDR3 protein is CASSNYMNTEAFF. CDR3 in DNA: TGTGCCAGCAGCAACTATATGAACACTGAAGCTTTCTTT.

The chain uses TRBV4-1 and TRBJ2-7, with a weak D call TRBD2 (6 bases). V was clipped by 3 bases and J by 3 bases, with 12 bases between them. CDR3 length equals 14 residues. Germline assignment: CDR1 MGHRA and CDR2 YSYEKL. CDR3 DNA sequence: TGCGCCAGCAGCCAGGTGGGAGGCGACTACGAGCAGTACTTC. Encoded protein: CASSQVGGDYEQYF.

The J gene is TRBJ1-6, the V gene TRBV29-1, with 8 bases matching TRBD1. The CDR3 is 14 residues long. The junction had 5 bases not matched to a gene; V was cut back by 4 bases and J by 6 bases. CDR1 SQVTM and CDR2 ANQGSEA come from the germline V gene. CDR3 region: CSVADRGRNSPLHF. The CDR3 nucleotides read TGCAGCGTTGCCGACAGGGGCCGTAATTCACCCCTCCACTTT.

The chain combines TRBV6-5 with TRBJ2-1; TRBD1 might be the D (5 bases). Germline loops: CDR1 MNHEY, CDR2 SVGAGI. The CDR3 totals 12 residues. V dropped 7 bases and J dropped 7 bases, with 11 bases sitting between them. The CDR3 here is CASTPAGNEQFF. The CDR3 DNA sequence: TGTGCCAGCACGCCTGCAGGGAATGAGCAGTTCTTC.

The chain links TRBV19 to TRBJ2-1, with D tentatively TRBD2 (6 bases). CDR1 and CDR2 (germline): LNHDA, SQIVND (reference sequence). The CDR3 loop spans 13 amino acids. The V gene lost 8 bases and the J gene lost 7 bases, with 15 bases spanning the gap. The CDR3 region is CASRDLGGNEQFF. As DNA, the CDR3 is TGTGCCAGTCGGGACCTGGGGGGAAATGAGCAGTTCTTC.

The rearrangement links TRBV18 to TRBJ2-7; 10 bases are shared with TRBD2. Germline loops: CDR1 KGHSH, CDR2 LQKENI. The CDR3 is made up of 14 amino acids. Germline trimming cut 6 bases from V and 3 bases from J; bases unmatched to any gene: 5. The CDR3 reads CASSSGTSDYEQYF. The CDR3 DNA sequence: TGTGCCAGCTCGTCCGGGACTAGCGACTACGAGCAGTACTTC.

This clone was recorded only once. V gene TRBV6-5 combines with J gene TRBJ2-1, with D uncertain. The CDR3 has 15 residues. Trimming took off 4 bases at V and 0 bases at J, with 10 bases between the two ends. Germline loops: CDR1 MNHEY, CDR2 SVGAGI. CDR3 bases: TGTGCCAGCAGTTCGAGAGGTAGCTCCTACAATGAGCAGTTCTTC. Residues: CASSSRGSSYNEQFF.

J is TRBJ1-3 and V is TRBV30; TRBD1 matches 7 bases. The length of the CDR3 is 12 residues. V gave up 8 bases and J gave up 6 bases; unmatched junction bases: 7. Germline assignment: CDR1 GTSNPN and CDR2 SVGIG (reference sequence). CDR3 in amino acids: CAGRGNENTIYF. CDR3 nucleotides: TGTGCCGGCAGGGGGAATGAAAACACCATATATTTT. The full variable domain, its missing parts supplied by reference TRBV30 and TRBJ1-3, is SQTIHQWPATLVQPVGSPLSLECTVEGTSNPNLYWYRQAAGRGLQLLFYSVGIGQISSEVPQNLSASRPQDRQFILSSKKLLLSDSGFYLCAGRGNENTIYFGEGSWLTVV.

The rearrangement uses TRBV10-3 and TRBJ2-1; D is unclear. Germline V lookup: CDR1 ENHRY, CDR2 SYGVKD. Trimming left V 2 bases short and J 7 bases short, with 9 bases between. This CDR3 is 13 amino acids long. CDR3 DNA sequence: TGTGCCATCAGTGAGGGCCCTGGTAATGAGCAGTTCTTC. This translates into CAISEGPGNEQFF.